Listed below are T cell receptor beta chains from one sample, sequenced in a study of PD-L1 blockade in urothelial cancer. Libraries were prepared by immunoSEQ multiplex PCR; TCRdb keeps only in-frame clonotypes and omits some of them. The table lists 70,000 to 80,000 clones, just under 85% of them singletons. This specimen was PBMCs, taken around atezolizumab (anti-PD-L1) treatment. All receptors come from a man aged 40-55 years with urothelial cancer. CDR3s include the opening cysteine and the closing phenylalanine or tryptophan. A D gene is named only where the DNA matches it firmly. Clone size appears in some rows only: once, few, many, or a class for an expanded clone.

clone size	V gene	J gene	D gene	CDR3 protein	CDR3 DNA
.	TRBV19	TRBJ2-2	TRBD2	CASSIGGGTGELFF	TGTGCCAGTAGTATAGGCGGGGGGACCGGGGAGCTGTTTTTT
few	TRBV7-8	TRBJ2-3	.	CASSVAGALTDTQYF	TGTGCCAGCAGCGTCGCGGGGGCCTTAACAGATACGCAGTATTTT
once	TRBV5-1	TRBJ2-7	TRBD2	CASSSRGGPTYEQYF	TGCGCCAGCAGCTCTCGGGGGGGGCCCACCTACGAGCAGTACTTC
.	TRBV7-9	TRBJ1-2	.	CASSPLQTGSGYTF	TGTGCCAGCAGCCCCCTTCAGACAGGCTCAGGCTACACCTTC
.	TRBV15	TRBJ2-4	.	CATSRYGAELNIQYF	TGTGCCACCAGCAGGTATGGTGCCGAGCTAAACATTCAGTACTTC
.	TRBV27	TRBJ2-2	.	CASNGGTNTGELFF	TGTGCCAGCAACGGCGGGACGAACACCGGGGAGCTGTTTTTT
.	TRBV28	TRBJ1-2	TRBD1	CASSQGVNYGYTF	TGTGCCAGCAGTCAGGGGGTCAACTATGGCTACACCTTC
.	TRBV19	TRBJ2-7	.	CASSTTPGDYEQYF	TGTGCCAGTAGTACGACCCCGGGAGACTACGAGCAGTACTTC
.	TRBV28	TRBJ2-7	.	CASRLTGGHYEQYF	TGTGCCAGCAGATTGACAGGTGGACACTACGAGCAGTACTTC
.	TRBV29-1	TRBJ1-1	.	CSGSTAEAFF	TGCAGCGGCAGTACAGCAGAAGCTTTCTTT
.	TRBV5-1	TRBJ2-3	.	CASSLVRTDTQYF	TGCGCCAGCAGCTTGGTCAGAACAGATACGCAGTATTTT
.	TRBV11-2	TRBJ1-2	.	CASSLVIGYGYTF	TGTGCCAGCAGCTTAGTCATCGGCTATGGCTACACCTTC
.	TRBV2	TRBJ2-3	.	CASRGGWATDTQYF	TGTGCCAGCAGGGGAGGTTGGGCCACAGATACGCAGTATTTT
once	TRBV5-6	TRBJ2-7	.	CASSLALEREQYF	TGTGCCAGCAGCTTGGCCCTAGAGAGGGAGCAGTACTTC
.	TRBV6-7	TRBJ2-5	.	CASSYFEGVRGESGHGETQYF	TGTGCCAGCAGTTACTTCGAGGGGGTAAGAGGCGAGTCCGGACACGGAGAGACCCAGTACTTC
once	TRBV6-5	TRBJ2-7	TRBD1	CASSSSGTGSREQYF	TGTGCCAGCAGTTCATCCGGGACAGGGTCCCGGGAGCAGTACTTC
.	TRBV11-2	TRBJ1-2	TRBD1	CASSSPRDRDNYGYTF	TGTGCCAGCAGCTCCCCCCGGGACAGGGACAACTATGGCTACACCTTC
few	TRBV30	TRBJ2-1	.	CAWSVRGLSSYNEQFF	TGTGCCTGGAGTGTACGAGGACTTAGCTCCTACAATGAGCAGTTCTTC
.	TRBV5-1	TRBJ2-5	TRBD2	CASSPSGMTQETQYF	TGCGCCAGCAGCCCTAGCGGGATGACGCAAGAGACCCAGTACTTC
.	TRBV7-2	TRBJ1-2	.	CASSGSTGFYGYTF	TGTGCCAGCAGCGGAAGTACAGGATTCTATGGCTACACCTTC
.	TRBV7-8	TRBJ2-3	TRBD2	CASSLAQILGLAGDTTDTQYF	TGTGCCAGCAGCTTAGCGCAAATCCTGGGACTAGCGGGAGACACCACAGATACGCAGTATTTT
.	TRBV28	TRBJ1-5	.	CASSWGLISTGGQPQHF	TGTGCCAGCAGTTGGGGACTTATAAGCACGGGCGGTCAGCCCCAGCATTTT
.	TRBV27	TRBJ2-5	.	CASRAPRGGETQYF	TGTGCCAGCAGAGCTCCTAGGGGGGGGGAGACCCAGTACTTC
.	TRBV18	TRBJ1-2	TRBD1	CASSDRDRANYGYTF	TGTGCCAGCTCAGACCGGGACAGGGCGAACTATGGCTACACCTTC
.	TRBV28	TRBJ1-5	.	CVTGSGNQPQHF	TGTGTCACAGGGAGCGGCAATCAGCCCCAGCATTTT
few	TRBV28	TRBJ1-3	TRBD1	CASRSTGGGNTIYF	TGTGCCAGCAGGTCGACAGGGGGCGGAAACACCATATATTTT
.	TRBV2	TRBJ2-2	.	CASGLASVGTGELFF	TGTGCCAGCGGTTTAGCGTCTGTCGGCACCGGGGAGCTGTTTTTT
.	TRBV14	TRBJ2-6	.	CASSPQGFASGANVLTF	TGTGCCAGCAGCCCCCAGGGGTTCGCCTCTGGGGCCAACGTCCTGACTTTC
.	TRBV6-5	TRBJ2-1	TRBD1	CASRLPGQGDDEQFF	TGTGCCAGCAGGCTCCCGGGACAGGGCGACGATGAGCAGTTCTTC
.	TRBV7-9	TRBJ1-4	TRBD1	CASSSNNRGWDEKLFF	TGTGCCAGCAGCTCTAACAACAGGGGCTGGGATGAAAAACTGTTTTTT
.	TRBV5-4	TRBJ1-1	.	CASSSEGRRTEAFF	TGTGCCAGCAGCTCGGAGGGACGGAGAACTGAAGCTTTCTTT
.	TRBV7-8	TRBJ2-2	.	CASRPGGRTTGELFF	TGTGCCAGCAGACCAGGCGGTAGGACAACCGGGGAGCTGTTTTTT
.	TRBV6-4	TRBJ2-2	TRBD2	CASSATSGRNPGELFF	TGTGCCAGCAGCGCCACTAGCGGGAGAAACCCCGGGGAGCTGTTTTTT
.	TRBV9	TRBJ1-3	TRBD1	CASSVAPTGVVSGNTIYF	TGTGCCAGCAGCGTAGCCCCGACAGGGGTCGTCTCTGGAAACACCATATATTTT
.	TRBV18	TRBJ2-2	TRBD2	CASSPGIAGGPSTGELFF	TGTGCCAGCTCACCTGGAATAGCGGGAGGGCCAAGCACCGGGGAGCTGTTTTTT
.	TRBV6-5	TRBJ2-2	.	CASSSTGNTGELFF	TGTGCCAGCAGTTCCACAGGGAACACCGGGGAGCTGTTTTTT
.	TRBV30	TRBJ1-6	.	CAWSLSGSLGSPLHF	TGTGCCTGGAGTTTATCCGGGAGTCTCGGATCACCCCTCCACTTT
.	TRBV5-4	TRBJ1-2	.	CASSSAATHGYTF	TGTGCCAGCAGCTCTGCAGCGACTCATGGCTACACCTTC
.	TRBV18	TRBJ2-5	.	CASSPLDSTQETQYF	TGTGCCAGCTCACCACTGGACTCAACCCAAGAGACCCAGTACTTC
.	TRBV19	TRBJ1-1	TRBD1	CASSGRGRANTEAFF	TGTGCCAGTAGTGGCAGGGGGCGGGCGAACACTGAAGCTTTCTTT